The 21 T cell receptor beta chains reported below all come from one sample, sequenced in a study of cytomegalovirus exposure and HLA in healthy donors (dated by TCRdb to the late 2010s). Library preparation was by the immunoSEQ multiplex PCR assay. The multiplex PCR relied on a mix of 60 forward primers for TCR Vbeta segments and 13 reverse primers for TCR Jbeta segments. The table comes from immuneACCESS by way of TCRdb, which keeps in-frame sequences with V and J called. Part of the clones is missing from these tables; in studies checked, under half for an unresolved V gene and the rest for unknown reasons. This sample gives 150,000 or so clones in total; over 75% of them show up just once. About 2.2% of the sample is taken by the ten largest. The material sequenced was PBMCs. The source is a middle-aged man in good health and CMV-seronegative.

The chain has TRBV30 and TRBJ1-1, with D hard to call. The CDR3 contains 14 residues. Germline V gives CDR1 GTSNPN, CDR2 SVGIG (reference sequence). V lost 8 bases, J lost 7 bases, and 23 bases lay in between. CDR3 amino acids: CAQRAGLQAGEAFF. DNA for the CDR3: TGTGCCCAAAGAGCCGGTCTCCAGGCGGGTGAAGCTTTCTTT.

J is TRBJ1-2 and V is TRBV2, with TRBD1 matching 8 bases. The CDR3 totals 15 residues. Germline trimming cut 6 bases from V and 4 bases from J; bases unmatched to any gene: 10. The germline V gene encodes CDR1 SNHLY and CDR2 FYNNEI. CDR3 region: CASSPDRERTYGYTF. In DNA form, the CDR3 reads TGTGCCAGCAGCCCGGACAGGGAACGGACCTATGGCTACACCTTC. The whole variable domain, filled in from reference TRBV2 and TRBJ1-2, reads EPEVTQTPSHQVTQMGQEVILRCVPISNHLYFYWYRQILGQKVEFLVSFYNNEISEKSEIFDDQFSVERPDGSNFTLKIRSTKLEDSAMYFCASSPDRERTYGYTFGSGTRLTVV.

Points on this clone: Other DNA sequences of this sample code for an identical CDR3. The J gene is TRBJ2-2, the V gene TRBV5-1; the match to TRBD2 covers 7 bases. V gave up 2 bases and J gave up 2 bases; unmatched junction bases: 3. The CDR3 is 15 residues long. Germline loops: CDR1 SGHRS, CDR2 YFSETQ. The CDR3 region is CASSLAGLNTGELFF. The CDR3 DNA sequence: TGCGCCAGCAGCTTAGCGGGACTAAACACCGGGGAGCTGTTTTTT.

The chain combines TRBV19 with TRBJ2-7; 9 nucleotides align to TRBD1. Germline V CDR1 and CDR2: LNHDA, SQIVND (reference sequence). The length of the CDR3 is 12 residues. J was trimmed by 5 bases and V by 6 bases; bases with no gene match: 2. CDR3 residues: CASRDRGDEQYF. In DNA form, the CDR3 reads TGTGCCAGTAGGGACAGGGGAGACGAGCAGTACTTC.

CDR3 sequence (DNA): TGTGCCAGCAGACCTTCTAGCGTACAAGAGACCCAGTACTTC. Its protein product is CASRPSSVQETQYF. The J gene is TRBJ2-5, the V gene TRBV5-4, with D perhaps TRBD2 (6 bases). The CDR3 is 14 amino acids. Trimming cost V 5 bases and J 2 bases, with 13 bases left between them. Germline V CDR1 and CDR2: SGHNT, YYREEE (reference sequence).

Details on this clone: A read error may produce the germline difference seen at one junction end. In DNA form, the CDR3 reads TGTGCCAGCAGCGTAGGGGACTGGAACCCCGGGGAGCTGTTTTTT. This sequence encodes CASSVGDWNPGELFF. The V and J genes are TRBV9 and TRBJ2-2, with D possibly matching TRBD2 (6 bases). CDR3 length: 15 residues. Germline lookup yields CDR1 SGDLS and CDR2 YYNGEE.

The CDR3 DNA is TGTGCCAGTAGGGCGTTGGACTCCAAACTGTTTTTT. This codes for CASRALDSKLFF. The rearrangement uses TRBV19 and TRBJ1-4; D gene uncertain. With 6 bases removed from V and 11 bases from J, the gap between germline ends came to 13 bases. This CDR3 contains 12 residues. The germline V gene has CDR1 LNHDA and CDR2 SQIVND (reference sequence).

This clone was seen a single time. The chain combines TRBV23-1 with TRBJ1-2; 7 bases fit TRBD1. Being an ORF, TRBV23-1 has a function that is uncertain. V trimming: 5 bases; J trimming: 5 bases; junction bases outside the gene matches: 5. The CDR3 runs 13 residues. In DNA, the CDR3 is TGCGCCAGCAGTAGACAGGGATCGTATGGCTACACCTTC. Translation gives CASSRQGSYGYTF.

The chain recombines TRBV11-2 with TRBJ1-1; D not resolved. CDR1 is SGHAT, CDR2 FQNNGV, per germline. The V and J ends lost 0 bases and 4 bases respectively, with 12 bases between them. This CDR3 is built from 15 residues. CDR3: CASSLDTGGITEAFF. The CDR3, as DNA: TGTGCCAGCAGCTTAGATACTGGCGGAATCACTGAAGCTTTCTTT.

This clone was seen only once. The chain uses TRBV9 and TRBJ2-1, with D possibly TRBD1 on 5 matching bases. Per the germline V gene, CDR1 is SGDLS and CDR2 is YYNGEE. Trimming pared 0 bases from V and 8 bases from J, leaving 15 bases between. The CDR3 covers 15 residues. CDR3: CASSVASVGDDEQFF. The CDR3 DNA follows: TGTGCCAGCAGCGTAGCCTCGGTAGGGGATGATGAGCAGTTCTTC.

This clone was counted between two and nine times. This sequence joins TRBV6-5 and TRBJ2-2, with 9 bases fitting TRBD1. V shed 4 bases and J 7 bases; nucleotides not matched to a gene: 10. Looked up from germline, CDR1 is MNHEY and CDR2 is SVGAGI. The CDR3 covers 16 residues. The CDR3 sequence: CASSSHLQGAGGELFF. The CDR3 nucleotides read TGTGCCAGCAGTTCCCACTTACAGGGGGCGGGCGGGGAGCTGTTTTTT.

The chain is built from TRBV30 and TRBJ1-3, with no clear D. V lost 4 bases to trimming and J lost 0 bases, with 7 bases between them. The CDR3 extends over 13 amino acids. The germline V gene encodes CDR1 GTSNPN and CDR2 SVGIG (reference sequence). Here the CDR3 DNA reads TGTGCCTGGACCGGAGGCTCTGGAAACACCATATATTTT. This codes for CAWTGGSGNTIYF.

This clone has just a few counts. The chain links TRBV27 to TRBJ1-1; 9 bases map to TRBD1. Looked up from germline, CDR1 is MNHEY and CDR2 is SMNVEV (reference sequence). J was trimmed by 0 bases and V by 4 bases; bases with no gene match: 9. The CDR3 sequence is 17 residues long. In nucleotides, the CDR3 is TGTGCCAGCAGTTCTAGGACAGGGGCCGAAATGAACACTGAAGCTTTCTTT. Amino acids: CASSSRTGAEMNTEAFF.

This clone has more than one count but fewer than ten. The V call is TRBV30, the J call TRBJ2-1; the match to TRBD2 covers 12 bases. The ends lost 6 bases at V and 8 bases at J; junction bases unmatched: 8. This CDR3 is built from 14 residues. Germline values: CDR1 GTSNPN, CDR2 SVGIG (reference sequence). The DNA for the CDR3 is TGTGCCTGCTTACTAGCGGGAGGAATGTATGAGCAGTTCTTC. Protein: CACLLAGGMYEQFF.

The chain joins TRBV7-8 to TRBJ2-7; a possible D gene is TRBD2 (6 bases). The CDR3 totals 17 residues. V shed 2 bases and J shed 0 bases, with 17 bases lying between them. Per the germline V gene, CDR1 is SGHVS and CDR2 is FQNEAQ. CDR3 sequence reads: CASSLSYRDLRSYEQYF. In DNA form, the CDR3 reads TGTGCCAGCAGCTTATCGTACCGGGACTTACGCTCCTACGAGCAGTACTTC.

J is TRBJ1-1 and V is TRBV11-2, with 7 bases lining up with TRBD1. CDR1 and CDR2 (germline): SGHAT, FQNNGV. The V and J ends lost 8 bases and 4 bases, in that order; junction bases with no gene match: 10. The CDR3 totals 14 residues. DNA of the CDR3: TGTGCCAGCCATGCTGGAGGGGGCATCACTGAAGCTTTCTTT. It is translated as CASHAGGGITEAFF.

The CDR3 coding sequence is TGCGCCAGCAGCTCTAATCGGGACTACGAGCAGTACTTC. It specifies CASSSNRDYEQYF. The V gene is TRBV5-1, the J gene TRBJ2-7; tentatively, D is TRBD2 (5 bases). The germline gives CDR1 SGHRS, CDR2 YFSETQ. There are 13 residues in the CDR3. V lost 3 bases, J lost 3 bases, and 10 bases lay in between. Full variable domain (missing parts from reference TRBV5-1 and TRBJ2-7): KAGVTQTPRYLIKTRGQQVTLSCSPISGHRSVSWYQQTPGQGLQFLFEYFSETQRNKGNFPGRFSGRQFSNSRSEMNVSTLELGDSALYLCASSSNRDYEQYFGPGTRLTVT.

This clone was detected only once. The chain combines TRBV11-3 with TRBJ2-7; D perhaps matches TRBD1 (5 bases). Trimming took off 1 base at V and 2 bases at J, with 6 bases between the two ends. Germline assignment: CDR1 SGHNT and CDR2 YENEEA. CDR3 length: 13 residues. The CDR3 loop reads CASSLGGPYEQYF. In DNA form, the CDR3 reads TGTGCCAGCAGCTTAGGGGGCCCCTACGAGCAGTACTTC.

Remarks on this clone: In the same sample, other DNA sequences code for this CDR3. The chain is built from TRBV25-1 and TRBJ2-3, with TRBD1 as a possible D gene (6 bases). With 1 base removed from V and 2 bases from J, the gap between germline ends came to 13 bases. The CDR3 sequence is 16 residues long. Germline V CDR1 and CDR2: MGHDK, SYGVNS. The CDR3 loop is CASSEWAGTLTDTQYF. As DNA, the CDR3 is TGTGCCAGCAGTGAATGGGCCGGGACACTCACAGATACGCAGTATTTT.

CDR3 sequence reads: CASSQDGSNRDRGKGEKLFF. DNA for the CDR3: TGTGCCAGCAGCCAAGATGGAAGTAACCGGGACAGGGGGAAAGGTGAAAAACTGTTTTTT. V usage is TRBV4-2 and J usage is TRBJ1-4; TRBD1 agrees at 11 bases. Looked up from germline, CDR1 is LGHNA and CDR2 is YNFKEQ. J gave up 7 bases and V 0 bases, and 16 bases lay outside the gene matches. The CDR3 covers 20 residues.

The chain joins TRBV4-1 to TRBJ2-7; the match to TRBD1 covers 7 bases. Germline V gene data show CDR1 as MGHRA and CDR2 as YSYEKL. The ends lost 1 base at V and 4 bases at J; junction bases unmatched: 10. The CDR3 loop spans 16 amino acids. DNA of the CDR3: TGCGCCAGCAGCCAAGGACAGGGTCCTTCCAGATACGAGCAGTACTTC. It is translated as CASSQGQGPSRYEQYF.